This T cell receptor beta chain originates from a study of beta chain features in type 1 diabetes. In regard to this clone: The antigen is unknown.

Findings and limits, study-wide: Shorter TCRB CDR3s, moderately but significantly so, marked every one of the four CD4+ subsets in Type 1 diabetes patients.

The entirety of the isolated RNA underwent reverse transcription, so expressed TCRB transcripts were sequenced. Assay used: immunoSEQ multiplex PCR; TCRdb lists only in-frame clones, some missing. The repertoire holds fewer than 350,000 clones, with 15% as singletons. V lost 4 bases to trimming and J lost 7 bases, with 4 bases between them. Looked up from germline, CDR1 is SNHLY and CDR2 is FYNNEI. This CDR3 region has 11 residues. Staining for CD45RO/CCR7/CD25/CD127/CD95/CD27 allowed sorting of CD4+ naive, central memory, regulatory and stem cell-like memory cells. J is TRBJ2-2 and V is TRBV2; D remains ambiguous. The TCR was taken from a man between 18 and 29 years old with type 1 diabetes. Sample: naive CD4+ T cells from blood. CDR3 amino acids: CASSGSGELFF. The DNA for the CDR3 is TGTGCCAGCAGTGGGAGCGGGGAGCTGTTTTTT.